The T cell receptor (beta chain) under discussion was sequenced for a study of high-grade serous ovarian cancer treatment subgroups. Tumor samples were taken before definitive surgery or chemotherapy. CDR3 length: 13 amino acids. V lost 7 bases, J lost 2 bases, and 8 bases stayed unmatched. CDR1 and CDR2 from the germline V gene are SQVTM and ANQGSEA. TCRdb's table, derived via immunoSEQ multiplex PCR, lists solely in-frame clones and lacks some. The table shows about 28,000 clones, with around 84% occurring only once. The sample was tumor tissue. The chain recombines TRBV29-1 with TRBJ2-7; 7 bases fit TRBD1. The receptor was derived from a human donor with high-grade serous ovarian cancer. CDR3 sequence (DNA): TGCAGCGCCATGGACAGGTCCACCTACGAGCAGTACTTC. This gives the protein CSAMDRSTYEQYF.